The clone carrying this T cell receptor beta chain was observed at least ten times. No antigen is known for it. Via MiXCR, TCRdb re-called the RT-PCR reads, giving one row per CDR3 protein. Here the sample spans 550,000 to 600,000 distinct CDR3 sequences, about 11% being singletons. These data originate in a study of response to subunit inactivated influenza vaccine. Regarding the study as a whole: A suggestion made by the authors is that each seasonal influenza vaccination recruits few new T cells.

CDR3 size: 14 residues. The germline V gene has CDR1 SGHRS and CDR2 YFSETQ. Trimming removed 0 bases from V and 2 bases from J, with 9 bases in between. The chain uses TRBV5-1 and TRBJ2-7, with D possibly being TRBD1 (6 bases). The specimen was PBMCs from blood, collected on the day of vaccination. The sequence was collected from a man over 45 who received an inactivated influenza vaccine. The CDR3 is CASSLADRTYEQYF. The CDR3 DNA reads as TGCGCCAGCAGCTTGGCGGACAGAACCTACGAGCAGTACTTC.